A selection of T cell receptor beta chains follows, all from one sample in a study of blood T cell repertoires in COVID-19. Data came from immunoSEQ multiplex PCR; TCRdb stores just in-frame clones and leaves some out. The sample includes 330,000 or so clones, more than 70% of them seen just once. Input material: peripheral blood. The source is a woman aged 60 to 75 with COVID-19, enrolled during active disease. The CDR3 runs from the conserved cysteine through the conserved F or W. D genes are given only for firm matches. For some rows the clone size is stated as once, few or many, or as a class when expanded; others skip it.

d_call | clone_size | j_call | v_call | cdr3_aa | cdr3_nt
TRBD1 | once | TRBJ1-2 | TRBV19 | CASSMGQGGIVGYTF | TGTGCCAGTAGTATGGGACAGGGAGGGATAGTAGGCTACACCTTC
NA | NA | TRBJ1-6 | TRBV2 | CASRGAGTSNSPLHF | TGTGCCAGCAGGGGAGCCGGGACAAGTAATTCACCCCTCCACTTT
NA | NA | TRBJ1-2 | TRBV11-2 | CASSLSWNYGYTF | TGTGCCAGCAGCTTAAGCTGGAACTATGGCTACACCTTC
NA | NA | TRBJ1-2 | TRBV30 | CALQGHNYGYTF | TGTGCCCTCCAGGGTCATAACTATGGCTACACCTTC
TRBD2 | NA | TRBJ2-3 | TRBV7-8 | CASSLGAGGRGDTQYF | TGTGCCAGCAGCTTAGGGGCGGGGGGGAGAGGAGATACGCAGTATTTT
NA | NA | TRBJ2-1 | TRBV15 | CATSRDTSSYNEQFF | TGTGCCACCAGCAGAGACACGAGCTCCTACAATGAGCAGTTCTTC
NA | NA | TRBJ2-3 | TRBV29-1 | CSVRGGRGADTQYF | TGCAGCGTTCGAGGGGGACGGGGGGCAGATACGCAGTATTTT
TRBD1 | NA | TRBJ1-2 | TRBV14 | CASSQAGTGQGYTF | TGTGCCAGCAGCCAAGCGGGGACAGGGCAGGGCTACACCTTC
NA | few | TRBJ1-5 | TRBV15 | CATSRPGSLGNQPQHF | TGTGCCACCAGCAGACCCGGCAGCCTAGGCAATCAGCCCCAGCATTTT
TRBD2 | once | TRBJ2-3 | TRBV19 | CASSMQLAGVTDTQYF | TGTGCCAGTAGTATGCAACTAGCGGGGGTCACAGATACGCAGTATTTT
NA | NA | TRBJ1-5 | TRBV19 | CASSITGALNQPQHF | TGTGCCAGTAGTATTACGGGAGCTCTCAATCAGCCCCAGCATTTT
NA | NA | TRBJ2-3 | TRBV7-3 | CASSLNVATTDTQYF | TGTGCCAGCAGCTTAAACGTAGCGACGACAGATACGCAGTATTTT
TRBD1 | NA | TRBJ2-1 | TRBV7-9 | CASSSPDRGMGSEQFF | TGTGCCAGCAGCTCCCCGGACAGGGGCATGGGCAGTGAGCAGTTCTTC
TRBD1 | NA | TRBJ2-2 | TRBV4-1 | CASSPTAGTGNTGELFF | TGCGCCAGCAGTCCGACCGCCGGGACAGGGAACACCGGGGAGCTGTTTTTT
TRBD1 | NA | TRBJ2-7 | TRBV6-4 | CASSDSYQLILTGREQYF | TGTGCCAGCAGTGACTCCTACCAACTAATTTTGACAGGGCGGGAGCAGTACTTC
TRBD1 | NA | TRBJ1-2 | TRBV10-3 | CAISELQGAPGGYTF | TGTGCCATCAGTGAGTTACAGGGGGCGCCGGGGGGCTACACCTTC
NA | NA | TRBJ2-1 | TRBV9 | CASSVGSAAYNEQFF | TGTGCCAGCAGCGTAGGTAGCGCTGCCTACAATGAGCAGTTCTTC
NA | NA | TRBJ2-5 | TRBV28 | CASKETVQETQYF | TGTGCCAGCAAAGAGACAGTCCAAGAGACCCAGTACTTC
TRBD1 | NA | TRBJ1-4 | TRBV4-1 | CASSQRGGTGTILVNEKLFF | TGCGCCAGCAGCCAAAGGGGAGGGACAGGGACCATCCTGGTAAATGAAAAACTGTTTTTT
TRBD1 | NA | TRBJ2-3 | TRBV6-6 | CASRWTGATDTQYF | TGTGCCAGCAGGTGGACAGGGGCCACAGATACGCAGTATTTT
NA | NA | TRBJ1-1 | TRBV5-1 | CASSFSNGGNAEAFF | TGCGCCAGCAGCTTCTCGAACGGGGGGAACGCTGAAGCTTTCTTT
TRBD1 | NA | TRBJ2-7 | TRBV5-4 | CASSLGTASYEQYF | TGTGCCAGCAGCTTAGGGACAGCTAGCTACGAGCAGTACTTC
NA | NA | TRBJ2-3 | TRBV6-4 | CASSLDWSTDTQYF | TGTGCCAGCAGTTTGGACTGGAGCACAGATACGCAGTATTTT
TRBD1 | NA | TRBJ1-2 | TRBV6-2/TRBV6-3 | CASSRQGFGYTF | TGTGCCAGCAGTCGACAGGGGTTTGGCTACACCTTC
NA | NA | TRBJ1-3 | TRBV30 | CAWSTSTGGNTIYF | TGTGCCTGGAGTACCTCAACGGGGGGAAACACCATATATTTT
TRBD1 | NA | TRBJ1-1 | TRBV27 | CASSSPSRTGGLSEAFF | TGTGCCAGCAGTTCACCTTCCCGGACAGGGGGTCTCTCTGAAGCTTTCTTT
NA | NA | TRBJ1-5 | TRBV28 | CASTFPGGNQPQHF | TGTGCCAGCACTTTCCCGGGCGGGAATCAGCCCCAGCATTTT
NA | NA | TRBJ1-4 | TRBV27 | CASSSLVSNEKLFF | TGTGCCAGCAGTTCGTTAGTGAGTAATGAAAAACTGTTTTTT
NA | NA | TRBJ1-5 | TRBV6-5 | CASSPDPGSNQPQHF | TGTGCCAGCAGTCCCGACCCGGGGAGCAATCAGCCCCAGCATTTT
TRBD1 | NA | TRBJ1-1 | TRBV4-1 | CASSQDQTGGIAFF | TGCGCCAGCAGCCAAGATCAAACAGGGGGCATAGCTTTCTTT
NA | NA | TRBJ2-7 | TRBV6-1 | CASSEIRVAYEQYF | TGTGCCAGCAGTGAAATCAGAGTAGCGTACGAGCAGTACTTC
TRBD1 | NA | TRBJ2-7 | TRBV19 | CASRKGTGSPYEQYF | TGTGCCAGTAGGAAAGGGACAGGAAGCCCCTACGAGCAGTACTTC
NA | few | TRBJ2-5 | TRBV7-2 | CASSLEGALRVEETQYF | TGTGCCAGCAGCTTAGAAGGGGCGCTAAGGGTGGAAGAGACCCAGTACTTC
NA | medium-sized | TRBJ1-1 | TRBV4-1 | CASSQSRQGGTEAFF | TGCGCCAGCAGCCAATCTCGGCAGGGAGGCACTGAAGCTTTCTTT
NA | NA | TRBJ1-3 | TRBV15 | CATSRDSAGGNTIYF | TGTGCCACCAGCAGGGACTCGGCCGGCGGAAACACCATATATTTT
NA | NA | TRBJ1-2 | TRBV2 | CASFRDNYFYGYTF | TGTGCCAGTTTCCGGGACAATTATTTCTATGGCTACACCTTC
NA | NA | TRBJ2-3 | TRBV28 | CASSVGTTDTQYF | TGTGCCAGCAGTGTCGGGACAACAGATACGCAGTATTTT
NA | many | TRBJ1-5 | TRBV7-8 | CASSDQGNQPQHF | TGTGCCAGCAGCGATCAGGGCAATCAGCCCCAGCATTTT
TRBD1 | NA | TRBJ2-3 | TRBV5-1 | CASSKTETGGRTDTQYF | TGCGCCAGCAGCAAAACCGAGACAGGGGGGAGAACAGATACGCAGTATTTT
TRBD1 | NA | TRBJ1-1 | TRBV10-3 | CAISDWTGLNTEAFF | TGTGCCATCAGTGATTGGACAGGTTTGAACACTGAAGCTTTCTTT
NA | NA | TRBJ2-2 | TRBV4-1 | CASSQGSGELFF | TGCGCCAGCAGTCAGGGGTCCGGGGAGCTGTTTTTT
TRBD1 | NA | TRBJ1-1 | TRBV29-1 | CSGRGQGFGHTEAFF | TGCAGCGGGCGGGGACAGGGGTTCGGTCACACTGAAGCTTTCTTT
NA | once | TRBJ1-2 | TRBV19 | CASSTGQSVRYYGYTF | TGTGCCAGTAGTACCGGACAGAGCGTACGTTACTATGGCTACACCTTC
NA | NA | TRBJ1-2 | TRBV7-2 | CASSLDRGNYGYTF | TGTGCCAGCAGCTTAGATAGGGGCAACTATGGCTACACCTTC
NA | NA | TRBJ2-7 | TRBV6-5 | CAFRSYEQYF | TGTGCCTTCCGGTCCTACGAGCAGTACTTC
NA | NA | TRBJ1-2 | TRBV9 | CASSTRQAGSRYGYTF | TGTGCCAGCAGCACCAGACAGGCAGGCTCCCGCTATGGCTACACCTTC
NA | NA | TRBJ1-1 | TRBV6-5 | CASISLQGFATEAFF | TGTGCCAGCATCTCCTTACAGGGATTTGCCACTGAAGCTTTCTTT
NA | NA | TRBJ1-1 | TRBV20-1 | CSARGGGAAFF | TGCAGTGCTAGAGGGGGCGGGGCAGCTTTCTTT
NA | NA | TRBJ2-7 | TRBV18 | CASSPLGSEEQYF | TGTGCCAGCTCACCACTGGGGAGTGAAGAGCAGTACTTC
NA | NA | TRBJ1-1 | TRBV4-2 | CASSQDPGVGEAFF | TGTGCCAGCAGCCAAGATCCGGGAGTAGGGGAAGCTTTCTTT
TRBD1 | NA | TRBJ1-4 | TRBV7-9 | CASSSTGATNEKLFF | TGTGCCAGCAGCTCCACAGGGGCAACTAATGAAAAACTGTTTTTT
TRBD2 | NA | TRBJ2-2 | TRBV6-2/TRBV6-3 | CASSYLLAGGTGELFF | TGTGCCAGCAGTTACTTACTAGCGGGGGGCACCGGGGAGCTGTTTTTT
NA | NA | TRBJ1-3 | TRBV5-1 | CASSLAGGIEDGNTIYF | TGCGCCAGCAGCTTGGCCGGAGGGATTGAAGATGGAAACACCATATATTTT
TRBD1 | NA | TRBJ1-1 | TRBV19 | CASSSPDRERAFF | TGTGCCAGTAGTTCCCCCGACAGGGAACGAGCTTTCTTT
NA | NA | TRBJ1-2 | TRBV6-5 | CASTQGKNYGYTF | TGTGCCAGCACGCAGGGCAAAAACTATGGCTACACCTTC
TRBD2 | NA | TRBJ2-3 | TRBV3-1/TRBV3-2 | CASSQVGLVEWYF | TGTGCCAGCAGCCAGGTTGGACTAGTGGAATGGTATTTT
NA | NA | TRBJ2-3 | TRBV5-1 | CASSATSQADTQYF | TGCGCCAGCAGCGCCACAAGCCAGGCAGATACGCAGTATTTT